A single sample gave rise to the 2 T cell receptor beta chains below, sequenced in a study of regulatory T cells in long-lasting Graves disease. Time point here: newly diagnosed GD, antithyroid drugs for less than 3 months. From PBMCs, RNA was extracted and then used to make the TCR library. Arm-PCR of CDR3 regions and iRepertoire HTBI primers were the basis on which TCR beta libraries were built. TCRdb called the multiplex PCR reads again in MiXCR, with one record for every CDR3 protein. Among 550,000 to 700,000 distinct CDR3 sequences, about 16% were seen once, and the ten largest hold about 12%. The data were also submitted as part of a second study, on T cells in Graves' hyperthyroidism and ophthalmopathy.

The starting material was peripheral blood mononuclear cells (PBMCs), obtained at new diagnosis, from a patient treated with antithyroid drugs. The source of these receptors is a man in his late teens or twenties with Graves disease.

This clonotype was seen ten or more times. The genes are TRBV28 and TRBJ1-2; 7 bases are a match to TRBD1. From germline, CDR1 is MDHEN and CDR2 SYDVKM. CDR3 length equals 15 residues. Unmatched junction bases numbered 9, after V lost 2 bases and J lost 6 bases. CDR3: CASSLATGWEDGYTF. Written as DNA, the CDR3 is TGTGCCAGCAGTTTAGCGACAGGGTGGGAGGATGGCTACACCTTC.

The rearrangement links TRBV5-1 to TRBJ1-6; weak D call: TRBD1 (5 bases). Per germline, CDR1 SGHRS and CDR2 YFSETQ. The CDR3 is 13 residues long. V lost 4 bases and J 6 bases, leaving 8 bases between the germline ends. In DNA form, the CDR3 reads TGCGCCAGCAGCGAGGGACCTAATTCACCCCTCCACTTT. Amino acid sequence: CASSEGPNSPLHF.